These T cell receptor beta chains were read from a single sample in a study of spatial heterogeneity in lung cancer. In TCRdb, the 5' RACE reads were re-called with MiXCR into one record per CDR3 protein. This table has nearly 80,000 distinct CDR3 sequences, around 7.8% appearing once. The specimen was PBMCs, collected at surgery. Receptor source: a male donor with early-stage non-small cell lung cancer. CDR3s include the opening cysteine and the closing phenylalanine or tryptophan. The order of the fields is J gene, clone size, D gene, V gene, CDR3 DNA, CDR3 protein. A D gene is named only where the DNA matches it firmly. A clone size is listed for some rows: how often the clone was seen (once, few, many), or a class if it is expanded.

j_gene: TRBJ1-6; abundance: -; d_gene: -; v_gene: TRBV7-9; CDR3nt: TGTGCCAGCAGCTTGGACGCATTTAATTCACCCCTCCACTTT; CDR3aa: CASSLDAFNSPLHF
j_gene: TRBJ2-7; abundance: few; d_gene: -; v_gene: TRBV15; CDR3nt: TGTGCCACCAGCCCCACCAGGGCAAGCTACGAGCAGTACTTC; CDR3aa: CATSPTRASYEQYF
j_gene: TRBJ2-5; abundance: many; d_gene: -; v_gene: TRBV4-1; CDR3nt: TGCGCCAGCAGCCAAGTAGGGGGTGTAGAGACCCAGTACTTC; CDR3aa: CASSQVGGVETQYF
j_gene: TRBJ1-4; abundance: many; d_gene: TRBD1; v_gene: TRBV7-9; CDR3nt: TGTGCCAGCAGCCCTGGACAGGGTGCGGAAAAACTGTTTTTT; CDR3aa: CASSPGQGAEKLFF
j_gene: TRBJ1-6; abundance: -; d_gene: -; v_gene: TRBV15; CDR3nt: TGTGCCACCAGCAGAGAGGATCAGAGGGAAAATTGGCCCCTCCACTTT; CDR3aa: CATSREDQRENWPLHF
j_gene: TRBJ1-2; abundance: -; d_gene: -; v_gene: TRBV6-1; CDR3nt: TGTGCCAGCAGAACAGGGTCAGGAGGCTACACCTTC; CDR3aa: CASRTGSGGYTF
j_gene: TRBJ2-1; abundance: many; d_gene: TRBD1; v_gene: TRBV29-1; CDR3nt: TGCAGCGCCACAGGGGGTAATGAGCAGTTCTTC; CDR3aa: CSATGGNEQFF
j_gene: TRBJ1-5; abundance: -; d_gene: -; v_gene: TRBV7-9; CDR3nt: TGTGCCAGCAGCCTTGGACGGATTAGCAATCAGCCCCAGCATTTT; CDR3aa: CASSLGRISNQPQHF
j_gene: TRBJ2-3; abundance: few; d_gene: -; v_gene: TRBV7-2; CDR3nt: TGTGCCAGCAGCCCAATGGGGGGTGAGACAGATACGCAGTATTTT; CDR3aa: CASSPMGGETDTQYF
j_gene: TRBJ2-2; abundance: -; d_gene: -; v_gene: TRBV5-4; CDR3nt: TGTGCCAGCAGCTTGAGGAAGGAGACCGGGGAGCTGTTTTTT; CDR3aa: CASSLRKETGELFF
j_gene: TRBJ2-1; abundance: many; d_gene: -; v_gene: TRBV5-6; CDR3nt: TGTGCCAGCAGCGGTTGGACGGATAGCTCCTACAATGAGCAGTTCTTC; CDR3aa: CASSGWTDSSYNEQFF
j_gene: TRBJ1-5; abundance: few; d_gene: -; v_gene: TRBV20-1; CDR3nt: TGCAGTGCTAGAGATCGTCGGAGGGGAAATCAGCCCCAGCATTTT; CDR3aa: CSARDRRRGNQPQHF